This is a list of T cell receptor beta chains from one sample in a study of blood T cell repertoires in COVID-19. Produced via immunoSEQ multiplex PCR; TCRdb's table is partial and in-frame only. The sample lists around 70,000 clones; roughly 84% were seen once. Sample: peripheral blood. The receptors come from a woman older than 75 with active or convalescent COVID-19. Each CDR3 is given with its conserved first and last residue. The D gene is left open where the match is weak. Clone size is shown for a subset of rows, as once, few, many or a class of expanded clone.

clone size	V gene	D gene	J gene	CDR3 protein	CDR3 DNA
NA	TRBV19	NA	TRBJ1-1	CASSLGQTNTEAFF	TGTGCCAGTAGTCTTGGACAGACGAACACTGAAGCTTTCTTT
NA	TRBV18	TRBD1	TRBJ1-1	CASSPLGTDDTEAFF	TGTGCCAGCTCACCACTCGGGACAGATGACACTGAAGCTTTCTTT
NA	TRBV27	NA	TRBJ1-2	CASSLELGRGYGYTF	TGTGCCAGCAGTTTGGAGTTGGGCAGGGGTTATGGCTACACCTTC
NA	TRBV13	NA	TRBJ1-1	CASSLEASNTEAFF	TGTGCCAGCAGCTTAGAAGCATCGAACACTGAAGCTTTCTTT
large	TRBV10-2	NA	TRBJ1-5	CASRGGNSNQPQHF	TGCGCCAGCAGGGGGGGAAATAGCAATCAGCCCCAGCATTTT
NA	TRBV6-5	NA	TRBJ2-7	CATANREAYEQYF	TGTGCCACCGCTAACAGGGAAGCCTACGAGCAGTACTTC
NA	TRBV19	NA	TRBJ1-4	CASCRSGRATNEKLFF	TGTGCCAGTTGCAGATCGGGGAGGGCAACTAATGAAAAACTGTTTTTT
NA	TRBV6-5	NA	TRBJ2-7	CASSYVRTAFEQYF	TGTGCCAGCAGTTACGTTAGGACAGCCTTCGAGCAGTACTTC
NA	TRBV10-3	TRBD1	TRBJ1-2	CAIRPGQGLGGYTF	TGTGCCATCAGACCGGGACAGGGGTTAGGTGGCTACACCTTC
NA	TRBV7-2	TRBD1	TRBJ2-7	CASSLPGQPYEQYF	TGTGCCAGCAGCTTACCGGGACAGCCCTACGAGCAGTACTTC
once	TRBV30	NA	TRBJ1-1	CAWSVQVGTEAFF	TGTGCCTGGAGTGTACAGGTGGGCACTGAAGCTTTCTTT
NA	TRBV6-2/TRBV6-3	NA	TRBJ1-5	CASSYAGYVPQHF	TGTGCCAGCAGTTACGCAGGGTATGTACCCCAGCATTTT
once	TRBV21-1	NA	TRBJ2-1	CASSPTSATNNEQFF	TGTGCCAGCAGCCCGACTAGCGCGACGAACAATGAGCAGTTCTTC
NA	TRBV21-1	NA	TRBJ2-1	CASSGQGAGGNEQFF	TGTGCCAGCTCCGGACAGGGGGCCGGTGGAAATGAGCAGTTCTTC
NA	TRBV5-4	TRBD2	TRBJ2-3	CASSLAGTSWQYF	TGTGCCAGCAGCTTGGCCGGGACTAGCTGGCAGTATTTT
few	TRBV28	NA	TRBJ1-3	CAVRASSGNTIYF	TGTGCCGTCAGGGCGAGCTCTGGAAACACCATATATTTT
NA	TRBV4-1	NA	TRBJ1-4	CASSQARGGRWDTEKLFF	TGCGCCAGCAGCCAGGCCCGAGGGGGACGCTGGGATACTGAAAAACTGTTTTTT
once	TRBV20-1	TRBD1	TRBJ2-7	CSASVLKRDRTYEQYF	TGCAGTGCTAGTGTGTTAAAACGGGACAGGACGTACGAGCAGTACTTC
NA	TRBV6-2/TRBV6-3	TRBD1	TRBJ2-7	CASSGTAYEQYF	TGTGCCAGCAGCGGGACAGCCTATGAGCAGTACTTC
once	TRBV5-4	NA	TRBJ1-6	CASSLRGYTGNSPLHF	TGTGCCAGCAGCTTGCGGGGGTACACGGGTAATTCACCCCTCCACTTT
few	TRBV13	TRBD1	TRBJ1-4	CASSLAGTGYEKLFF	TGTGCCAGCAGCTTAGCCGGGACAGGGTACGAAAAACTGTTTTTT
NA	TRBV7-2	NA	TRBJ1-5	CASSLRGTHSNQPQHF	TGTGCCAGCAGCTTAAGGGGGACCCATAGCAATCAGCCCCAGCATTTT
NA	TRBV6-6	TRBD1	TRBJ1-5	CASTPGGGNQPQHF	TGTGCCAGCACCCCAGGGGGAGGCAATCAGCCCCAGCATTTT
NA	TRBV18	TRBD1	TRBJ1-2	CASSPQGQGNYGYTF	TGTGCCAGCTCGCCGCAGGGACAGGGTAACTATGGCTACACCTTC
NA	TRBV5-4	TRBD2	TRBJ2-2	CASRVYGGAGELFF	TGTGCCAGCAGGGTCTATGGGGGGGCCGGGGAGCTGTTTTTT
NA	TRBV2	TRBD2	TRBJ2-3	CASSYSGGGLGDTQYF	TGTGCCAGCAGTTATAGCGGGGGTGGACTTGGGGATACGCAGTATTTT
NA	TRBV4-2	TRBD2	TRBJ2-1	CASSQGLAGAISSYNEQFF	TGTGCCAGCAGCCAAGGACTAGCGGGGGCCATTTCTTCCTACAATGAGCAGTTCTTC
NA	TRBV10-2	TRBD1	TRBJ1-2	CASSADRGNYGYTF	TGCGCCAGCAGCGCGGACAGGGGGAACTATGGCTACACCTTC
NA	TRBV4-2	TRBD2	TRBJ2-1	CASSQGTSAYNEQFF	TGTGCCAGCAGCCAAGGTACTAGCGCCTACAATGAGCAGTTCTTC
NA	TRBV15	TRBD1	TRBJ2-7	CATRGPGSLLDSIAF	TGTGCCACTAGGGGGCCGGGATCCCTTTTAGATTCTATCGCCTTC
NA	TRBV5-1	NA	TRBJ1-1	CASSLAPKNTEAFF	TGCGCCAGCAGCTTGGCCCCAAAGAACACTGAAGCTTTCTTT
NA	TRBV7-2	NA	TRBJ1-5	CASSFYSNQPQHF	TGTGCCAGCAGCTTCTATAGCAATCAGCCCCAGCATTTT
NA	TRBV30	TRBD1	TRBJ1-6	CASDRGYNSPLHF	TGTGCCTCGGACAGGGGGTATAATTCACCCCTCCACTTT
NA	TRBV19	TRBD1	TRBJ1-3	CASSPGQDHSSGNTIYF	TGTGCCAGTAGTCCGGGACAGGACCACTCAAGCGGAAACACCATATATTTT
NA	TRBV7-8	NA	TRBJ2-1	CASSLGVGQNNEQFF	TGTGCCAGCAGCTTAGGAGTGGGACAAAACAATGAGCAGTTCTTC
NA	TRBV6-2/TRBV6-3	NA	TRBJ1-5	CASSLRYGDTREGQPQHF	TGTGCCAGCAGCCTTCGGTATGGGGACACCCGGGAAGGTCAGCCCCAGCATTTT
NA	TRBV4-1	NA	TRBJ1-5	CASSQEAAGSNQPQHF	TGCGCCAGCAGCCAAGAGGCGGCAGGGTCCAATCAGCCCCAGCATTTT
NA	TRBV6-1	TRBD1	TRBJ1-5	CASSEADRAQHF	TGTGCCAGCAGTGAGGCCGACAGGGCCCAGCATTTT
NA	TRBV28	TRBD2	TRBJ2-1	CASVIAGGLRSYNEQFF	TGTGCCAGCGTCATAGCGGGGGGGCTGAGGTCCTACAATGAGCAGTTCTTC
NA	TRBV6-6	NA	TRBJ1-3	CASSYGSSGNTIYF	TGTGCCAGCAGTTACGGCTCATCTGGAAACACCATATATTTT
once	TRBV7-9	TRBD1	TRBJ2-2	CASLGQETTGELFF	TGTGCCAGCCTCGGACAGGAAACTACCGGGGAGCTGTTTTTT